A single sample gave rise to the 21 T cell receptor beta chains below, sequenced in a study of blood T cell repertoires in COVID-19. Profiled with immunoSEQ multiplex PCR; TCRdb holds only in-frame clones, not every one. The sample shows over 130,000 clones, roughly 84% of them seen only once. What was sequenced was peripheral blood. These receptors were obtained from a young man with COVID-19, enrolled during active disease.

This clone has only one observation. The chain uses TRBV5-1 and TRBJ2-3; 11 nucleotides agree with TRBD1. Germline values: CDR1 SGHRS, CDR2 YFSETQ. There are 16 residues in the CDR3. Trimming removed 0 bases from V and 13 bases from J; junction bases left unmatched: 13. CDR3 sequence reads: CASSLDPIGTGGMKYF. In DNA form, the CDR3 reads TGCGCCAGCAGCTTGGATCCGATTGGGACAGGGGGGATGAAGTATTTT. Full variable domain (outside the CDR3, taken from reference TRBV5-1 and TRBJ2-3): KAGVTQTPRYLIKTRGQQVTLSCSPISGHRSVSWYQQTPGQGLQFLFEYFSETQRNKGNFPGRFSGRQFSNSRSEMNVSTLELGDSALYLCASSLDPIGTGGMKYFGPGTRLTVL.

This rearrangement joins TRBV3-1 (or the pseudogene TRBV3-2) to TRBJ2-7, with 7 bases identical to TRBD1. This CDR3 comprises 17 residues. Germline V lookup: CDR1 LGHDT, CDR2 YNNKEL (reference sequence). Trimming removed 0 bases from V and 4 bases from J; junction bases left unmatched: 12. CDR3 in amino acids: CASSQEIPRQGQYEQYF. The CDR3 nucleotides read TGTGCCAGCAGCCAAGAGATCCCGCGACAGGGCCAATACGAGCAGTACTTC.

The chain links TRBV25-1 to TRBJ1-2; possibly TRBD1 for D (5 bases). The germline V gene encodes CDR1 MGHDK and CDR2 SYGVNS. V gave up 6 bases and J gave up 5 bases, with 10 bases separating them. The CDR3 has 12 amino acids. The CDR3 nucleotides read TGTGCCAGCAGGAGGGGACTATATGGCTACACCTTC. As protein: CASRRGLYGYTF.

The chain employs TRBV24-1 and TRBJ1-5; 8 bases map to TRBD1. The CDR3 consists of 14 residues. V dropped 9 bases and J dropped 4; count of bases not matched to a gene: 7. Germline CDR1 is KGHDR and CDR2 is SFDVKD. For the CDR3, the DNA is TGTGCCACCTCAGACAGGGGCCCAAATCAGCCCCAGCATTTT. It specifies CATSDRGPNQPQHF.

The chain employs TRBV10-2 and TRBJ2-7; TRBD1 might be the D (5 bases). With 2 bases removed from V and 4 bases from J, the gap between germline ends came to 12 bases. The CDR3 runs to 14 residues. Germline V gives CDR1 WSHSY, CDR2 SAAADI. CDR3 in amino acids: CASSEAHQGYEQYF. The CDR3 DNA follows: TGCGCCAGCAGTGAGGCCCATCAGGGTTACGAGCAGTACTTC.

The chain employs TRBV11-2 and TRBJ2-6, with TRBD1 identical over 12 bases. Per the germline V gene, CDR1 is SGHAT and CDR2 is FQNNGV. The CDR3 has 17 residues. V lost 5 bases, J lost 2 bases, and 4 bases stayed unmatched. The CDR3 loop reads CASSPGTGGAGANVLTF. In DNA, the CDR3 is TGTGCCAGCAGCCCCGGGACAGGGGGCGCTGGGGCCAACGTCCTGACTTTC.

The chain is built from TRBV24-1 and TRBJ2-7; D is unclear. The CDR3 loop spans 14 amino acids. With 5 bases removed from V and 7 bases from J, the gap between germline ends came to 17 bases. The germline V gene encodes CDR1 KGHDR and CDR2 SFDVKD. CDR3 nucleotide sequence: TGTGCCACCAGTGGTCCGGGTAGTCTAAGGGAGCAGTACTTC. Residues: CATSGPGSLREQYF.

The rearrangement uses TRBV13 and TRBJ2-7; D possibly corresponds to TRBD1 (6 bases). The length of the CDR3 is 11 residues. The V end was cut by 4 bases, the J end by 6 bases, with 7 bases between. CDR1 and CDR2 (germline): PRHDT, FYEKMQ (reference sequence). CDR3 residues: CASSSDSEQYF. The CDR3, as DNA: TGTGCCAGCAGCTCGGACAGCGAGCAGTACTTC.

V usage is TRBV9 and J usage is TRBJ2-5, with D perhaps matching TRBD2 (6 bases). Trimming took 0 bases from V and 2 from J, leaving 14 bases between them. The CDR3 loop spans 16 amino acids. Germline assignment: CDR1 SGDLS and CDR2 YYNGEE. The CDR3 nucleotides read TGTGCCAGCAGCGTAGGGGCTAGCGAAATACAAGAGACCCAGTACTTC. Its protein product is CASSVGASEIQETQYF.

In nucleotides, the CDR3 is TGTGCCAGCAGCACGTTCCGGTGCAACGGGAGGGTAGAGCAGTTCTTC. Its translation: CASSTFRCNGRVEQFF. The genes are TRBV21-1 and TRBJ2-1; the table's D gene call, TRBD2, was not cross checked with the DNA. TRBV21-1 is classified as a pseudogene. The CDR3 contains 16 residues.

The gene calls are TRBV7-9 and TRBJ2-3; the match to TRBD1 covers 10 bases. The CDR3 spans 17 residues. V shed 2 bases, J shed 4 bases, and the junction held 9 bases outside the gene matches. CDR1 and CDR2 (germline): SEHNR, FQNEAQ (reference sequence). This chain's CDR3 is CASSLRRGQGMSDTQYF. In nucleotides, the CDR3 is TGTGCCAGCAGCTTAAGGCGGGGACAGGGGATGTCAGATACGCAGTATTTT.

This rearrangement joins TRBV5-6 to TRBJ2-1; D call uncertain. The ends were cut back, 2 bases at V and 0 bases at J, with 12 bases in the middle. CDR3 size: 16 residues. The germline CDR1 and CDR2 sequences are SGHDT and YYEEEE. CDR3 nucleotide sequence: TGTGCCAGCAGCTTACCTTCAACCAGCTCCTACAATGAGCAGTTCTTC. Encoded protein: CASSLPSTSSYNEQFF.

The V and J genes are TRBV9 and TRBJ2-2; possibly TRBD2 for D (7 bases). The length of the CDR3 is 15 residues. The germline V and J ends were trimmed by 4 bases and 6 bases, with 16 bases remaining between them. Germline V CDR1 and CDR2: SGDLS, YYNGEE. The CDR3 loop reads CASSPRREGAGELFF. DNA of the CDR3: TGTGCCAGCAGCCCGAGGAGGGAGGGGGCCGGGGAGCTGTTTTTT. The full variable domain, in which reference TRBV9 and TRBJ2-2 provide the parts outside the CDR3, is DSGVTQTPKHLITATGQRVTLRCSPRSGDLSVYWYQQSLDQGLQFLIQYYNGEERAKGNILERFSAQQFPDLHSELNLSSLELGDSALYFCASSPRREGAGELFFGEGSRLTVL.

V gene TRBV7-2 combines with J gene TRBJ1-1; a possible D gene is TRBD1 (5 bases). This CDR3 comprises 15 residues. CDR1 and CDR2 from the germline V gene are SGHTA and FQGNSA. The V end was cut by 2 bases, the J end by 3 bases, with 13 bases between. This CDR3 reads CASSLFARGDTEAFF. The CDR3 DNA follows: TGTGCCAGCAGCTTATTTGCCCGGGGGGACACTGAAGCTTTCTTT. Drawing the rest from reference TRBV7-2 and TRBJ1-1, the complete variable domain is GAGVSQSPSNKVTEKGKDVELRCDPISGHTALYWYRQSLGQGLEFLIYFQGNSAPDKSGLPSDRFSAERTGGSVSTLTIQRTQQEDSAVYLCASSLFARGDTEAFFGQGTRLTVV.

The chain is built from TRBV28 and TRBJ1-2; D remains ambiguous. The CDR3 has 11 amino acids. The germline CDR1 and CDR2 sequences are MDHEN and SYDVKM. Trimming removed 8 bases at V and 8 bases at J, with 12 bases between. CDR3 sequence (DNA): TGTGCCAGCTCATCCCAACGGGGCTACACCTTC. It specifies CASSSQRGYTF.

This chain links TRBV6-5 with TRBJ1-3; the D is unclear. The CDR3 is 13 residues long. CDR1 MNHEY and CDR2 SVGAGI come from the germline V gene. V shed 6 bases and J shed 4 bases, with 10 bases lying between them. For the CDR3, the DNA is TGTGCCAGCAGACGGCGGGGAGGAAACACCATATATTTT. Amino acid sequence: CASRRRGGNTIYF.

This rearrangement joins TRBV28 to TRBJ2-2; D is uncertain. CDR3 length equals 11 residues. Trimming stripped 6 bases from V and 8 bases from J, with 7 bases between. CDR1 MDHEN and CDR2 SYDVKM come from the germline V gene. CDR3 region: CASRSQGELFF. In DNA form, the CDR3 reads TGTGCCAGCAGGTCCCAGGGGGAGCTGTTTTTT. The whole variable domain, remainder taken from reference TRBV28 and TRBJ2-2, is DVKVTQSSRYLVKRTGEKVFLECVQDMDHENMFWYRQDPGLGLRLIYFSYDVKMKEKGDIPEGYSVSREKKERFSLILESASTNQTSMYLCASRSQGELFFGEGSRLTVL.

CDR3 sequence: CASSSGQARYSPLHF. The CDR3 bases are TGTGCCAGCAGTTCCGGACAGGCCCGCTATTCACCCCTCCACTTT. The rearrangement uses TRBV28 and TRBJ1-6; 7 bases are shared with TRBD1. V lost 4 bases, J lost 8 bases, and 8 bases stayed unmatched. Germline V lookup: CDR1 MDHEN, CDR2 SYDVKM. The CDR3 is 15 amino acids.

This clone appeared a few times. The chain is built from TRBV4-1 and TRBJ2-7, with D possibly matching TRBD2 (5 bases). V was pared by 1 base and J by 4 bases, with 14 bases between. The length of the CDR3 is 15 residues. Looked up from germline, CDR1 is MGHRA and CDR2 is YSYEKL. The CDR3, as DNA: TGCGCCAGCAGCCAAGCAGGCGGGCAATTATACGAGCAGTACTTC. Its protein is CASSQAGGQLYEQYF.

There are a few counts of this clone. The chain uses TRBV18 and TRBJ1-1; unclear D gene. The CDR3 runs to 13 residues. In germline, CDR1 is KGHSH, CDR2 LQKENI. V was clipped by 6 bases and J by 2 bases, with 10 bases between them. CDR3 residues: CASSLVGNTEAFF. CDR3 in DNA: TGTGCCAGCTCCCTAGTAGGAAACACTGAAGCTTTCTTT.

This rearrangement joins TRBV9 to TRBJ1-5, with 10 bases fitting TRBD1. V lost 3 bases and J lost 4; bases outside the gene matches: 4. This CDR3 is built from 15 residues. Germline CDR1 and CDR2: SGDLS and YYNGEE. CDR3 protein: CASSAGQGTNQPQHF. As DNA, the CDR3 is TGTGCCAGCAGCGCGGGACAGGGGACTAATCAGCCCCAGCATTTT.